These 25 T cell receptor beta chains were all obtained from the same sample, sequenced in a study of control samples from healthy donors and cancer patients. Clones were read by immunoSEQ multiplex PCR, and TCRdb kept only the in-frame ones, dropping some. The repertoire holds 120,000 to 150,000 clones, with about 91% as singletons. Material: blood. These TCRs come from a man aged 30-40 years in good health.

This rearrangement joins TRBV27 to TRBJ1-1; 11 positions match TRBD1. The CDR3 extends over 16 amino acids. The V and J ends lost 5 bases and 1 base, in that order; junction bases with no gene match: 6. Germline values: CDR1 MNHEY, CDR2 SMNVEV (reference sequence). The CDR3 is CASSGQGAPGNTEAFF. The CDR3 nucleotides are TGTGCCAGCAGTGGACAGGGGGCCCCGGGGAACACTGAAGCTTTCTTT.

The genes are TRBV7-2 and TRBJ1-6; TRBD1 matches at 9 bases. This CDR3 has 19 amino acids. Trimming removed 3 bases from V and 0 bases from J; junction bases left unmatched: 9. Per the germline V gene, CDR1 is SGHTA and CDR2 is FQGNSA. CDR3 protein: CASSFSRQGVTSYNSPLHF. The CDR3 coding sequence is TGTGCCAGCAGCTTTTCGCGACAGGGGGTGACCTCCTATAATTCACCCCTCCACTTT.

The chain is built from TRBV9 and TRBJ2-3; the D is unclear. The CDR3 runs to 12 residues. Trimming removed 3 bases from V and 1 base from J, with 3 bases in between. The germline V gene has CDR1 SGDLS and CDR2 YYNGEE. The CDR3 DNA follows: TGTGCCAGCAGCGATGGCACAGATACGCAGTATTTT. Translating it yields CASSDGTDTQYF.

The chain recombines TRBV5-4 with TRBJ2-2; TRBD2 agrees at 12 bases. CDR3 length: 16 residues. The V segment lost 4 bases and the J segment 4 bases; nucleotides outside the gene matches: 5. Germline values: CDR1 SGHNT, CDR2 YYREEE (reference sequence). CDR3 protein: CASSPGLAGFTGELFF. The CDR3 coding sequence is TGTGCCAGCAGCCCAGGACTAGCGGGGTTCACCGGGGAGCTGTTTTTT.

J is TRBJ2-1 and V is TRBV5-1, with unresolved D. This CDR3 contains 13 residues. Germline CDR1 SGHRS, CDR2 YFSETQ. Trimming stripped 0 bases from V and 6 bases from J, with 7 bases between. The CDR3 loop reads CASSLGVGNEQFF. The DNA for the CDR3 is TGCGCCAGCAGCTTGGGGGTCGGCAATGAGCAGTTCTTC.

In the case of this clone: Other DNA sequences in the same sample also yield this CDR3. This chain links TRBV18 with TRBJ2-7, with 7 bases aligning to TRBD1. CDR3 length equals 14 residues. With 3 bases clipped from V and 1 base from J, the junction kept 3 bases outside the gene matches. The germline gives CDR1 KGHSH, CDR2 LQKENI. CDR3 residues: CASSPRTGSYEQYF. CDR3 bases: TGTGCCAGCTCACCCCGGACAGGTTCCTACGAGCAGTACTTC.

This clone has a single count. The V call is TRBV7-9, the J call TRBJ2-2; possible D gene TRBD2, 5 bases. With 3 bases removed from V and 4 bases from J, the gap between germline ends came to 12 bases. The germline V gene encodes CDR1 SEHNR and CDR2 FQNEAQ (reference sequence). CDR3 length: 15 amino acids. The CDR3 DNA sequence: TGTGCCAGCAGCTTTAATTTCGGAGGCACCGGGGAGCTGTTTTTT. The encoded protein is CASSFNFGGTGELFF.

There are a few counts of this clone. V gene TRBV9 combines with J gene TRBJ1-6; 7 bases align to TRBD1. CDR3 length: 15 residues. With 4 bases clipped from V and 5 bases from J, the junction kept 6 bases outside the gene matches. Germline CDR1 is SGDLS and CDR2 is YYNGEE. The CDR3 spells CASSSRQGNNSPLHF. The CDR3 region has the DNA TGTGCCAGCAGCTCGCGACAGGGTAATAATTCACCCCTCCACTTT.

This sequence joins TRBV3-1 (or the pseudogene TRBV3-2) and TRBJ1-4; no clear D. The V end lost 4 bases, the J end lost 6 bases, and 9 bases lay between the germline ends. CDR1 and CDR2 from the germline V gene are LGHDT and YNNKEL (reference sequence). The CDR3 is 13 residues long. The CDR3 loop reads CASSLWTDEKLFF. The CDR3 nucleotides read TGTGCCAGCAGCCTCTGGACGGATGAAAAACTGTTTTTT.

The sample holds one count of this clone. V and J are TRBV5-5 and TRBJ2-1; D perhaps matches TRBD2 (5 bases). The CDR3 loop spans 15 amino acids. In germline, CDR1 is SGHKS, CDR2 YYEKEE (reference sequence). The V end lost 0 bases, the J end lost 8 bases, and 15 bases lay between the germline ends. The CDR3 nucleotides are TGTGCCAGCAGCTTGGTTGTGACCGGAGGCGATGAGCAGTTCTTC. Its translation is CASSLVVTGGDEQFF.

The chain uses TRBV27 and TRBJ1-1; no clear D. This CDR3 comprises 15 residues. Trimming took off 0 bases at V and 8 bases at J, with 16 bases between the two ends. Germline V gene data show CDR1 as MNHEY and CDR2 as SMNVEV (reference sequence). CDR3 protein: CASSLSGPVLREAFF. CDR3 bases: TGTGCCAGCAGTTTATCCGGGCCCGTTTTAAGGGAAGCTTTCTTT.

This chain connects TRBV10-3 to TRBJ2-1, with D possibly being TRBD2 (5 bases). This CDR3 is 12 amino acids long. With 3 bases removed from V and 7 bases from J, the gap between germline ends came to 7 bases. CDR1 and CDR2 (germline): ENHRY, SYGVKD. CDR3 residues: CAISDSGNEQFF. CDR3 sequence (DNA): TGTGCCATCAGTGATTCGGGGAATGAGCAGTTCTTC.

The chain couples TRBV19 to TRBJ1-4; possibly TRBD1 for D (6 bases). Germline CDR1 and CDR2: LNHDA and SQIVND (reference sequence). The ends were cut back, 7 bases at V and 5 bases at J, with 14 bases in the middle. This CDR3 is built from 14 residues. The CDR3 DNA sequence: TGTGCCAGTATCAAAGGACAGATAAATGAAAAACTGTTTTTT. Translation: CASIKGQINEKLFF.

The chain links TRBV19 to TRBJ1-2; D unresolved. Germline V gene data show CDR1 as LNHDA and CDR2 as SQIVND (reference sequence). The CDR3 has 12 residues. V dropped 4 bases and J dropped 4 bases, with 7 bases sitting between them. CDR3 residues: CASSTTVYGYTF. The CDR3 region has the DNA TGTGCCAGTAGTACGACGGTCTATGGCTACACCTTC.

The J gene is TRBJ2-2, the V gene TRBV18; D remains unclear. Trimming left V 3 bases short and J 1 base short, with 9 bases between. The CDR3 spans 15 residues. In germline, CDR1 is KGHSH, CDR2 LQKENI. The CDR3 DNA sequence: TGTGCCAGCTCACCGTTCCCCGAGAACACCGGGGAGCTGTTTTTT. This encodes CASSPFPENTGELFF.

The rearrangement uses TRBV21-1 and TRBJ1-5. TRBV21-1 is given as a pseudogene. CDR3 size: 14 residues. CDR3 DNA: TGTGCCAGCAGCAAGGGGGGCTACAATCAGCCCCAGCATTTT. Amino acids: CASSKGGYNQPQHF.

The CDR3, as DNA: TGTGCCAGCAGCTTGGTGGGGACAGGCGTGCCTCAAGAGCAGTACTTC. Protein: CASSLVGTGVPQEQYF. The rearrangement uses TRBV5-4 and TRBJ2-7; 8 bases are shared with TRBD1. Germline V CDR1 and CDR2: SGHNT, YYREEE (reference sequence). This CDR3 is 16 amino acids long. V dropped 0 bases and J dropped 7; count of bases not matched to a gene: 12.

The CDR3 loop reads CASSGQVFGSGNTIYF. The CDR3 nucleotides are TGTGCCAGCAGTGGACAGGTATTCGGCTCTGGAAACACCATATATTTT. This chain links TRBV6-1 with TRBJ1-3; TRBD1 might be the D (6 bases). This CDR3 has 16 amino acids. V lost 4 bases to trimming and J lost 0 bases, with 13 bases between them. CDR1 and CDR2 from the germline V gene are MNHNS and SASEGT.

The chain recombines TRBV2 with TRBJ1-3; D perhaps matches TRBD1 (5 bases). Trimming shortened V by 7 bases and J by 0 bases, and 13 bases separated the two germline ends. The germline gives CDR1 SNHLY, CDR2 FYNNEI. This CDR3 spans 15 amino acids. Written as DNA, the CDR3 is TGTGCCAGCATGGGGCGAACTATCTCTGGAAACACCATATATTTT. Protein sequence: CASMGRTISGNTIYF.

The chain is built from TRBV7-8 and TRBJ2-2; D might be TRBD1 (5 bases). This CDR3 comprises 15 residues. Germline V gene sequence: CDR1 SGHVS, CDR2 FQNEAQ. V dropped 5 bases and J dropped 7 bases, with 17 bases sitting between them. The DNA of the CDR3 is TGTGCCAGCAGCCCAAGTTCAGGGTCTGGCGGGGAGCTGTTTTTT. Protein sequence: CASSPSSGSGGELFF.

The chain recombines TRBV19 with TRBJ1-5; maybe TRBD1 (5 bases). CDR1 and CDR2 from the germline V gene are LNHDA and SQIVND (reference sequence). CDR3 length equals 15 residues. V dropped 2 bases and J dropped 1 base, with 9 bases sitting between them. Written as DNA, the CDR3 is TGTGCCAGTAGTATATCGGACACCAGCAATCAGCCCCAGCATTTT. Translated: CASSISDTSNQPQHF.

The chain recombines TRBV30 with TRBJ2-2; the match to TRBD1 covers 7 bases. Germline assignment: CDR1 GTSNPN and CDR2 SVGIG (reference sequence). The V and J ends lost 1 base and 10 bases, in that order; junction bases with no gene match: 6. CDR3 size: 13 residues. Here the CDR3 DNA reads TGTGCCTGGAGTGGGACAGGATGGAAGGAGCTGTTTTTT. Protein: CAWSGTGWKELFF. The whole variable domain, remainder taken from reference TRBV30 and TRBJ2-2, is SQTIHQWPATLVQPVGSPLSLECTVEGTSNPNLYWYRQAAGRGLQLLFYSVGIGQISSEVPQNLSASRPQDRQFILSSKKLLLSDSGFYLCAWSGTGWKELFFGEGSRLTVL.

This rearrangement joins TRBV19 to TRBJ1-5, with D possibly matching TRBD1 (5 bases). This CDR3 comprises 14 residues. V lost 3 bases to trimming and J lost 5 bases, with 11 bases between them. CDR1 and CDR2 from the germline V gene are LNHDA and SQIVND (reference sequence). In DNA, the CDR3 is TGTGCCAGTAGTATGGGGGGTTTAGATCAGCCCCAGCATTTT. It yields the protein CASSMGGLDQPQHF.

The chain has TRBV7-9 and TRBJ1-2, with D unresolved. V lost 1 base and J lost 7, with 4 bases in between. CDR3 length equals 11 residues. The germline gives CDR1 SEHNR, CDR2 FQNEAQ (reference sequence). DNA of the CDR3: TGTGCCAGCAGCTTAGAGGTTGGCTACACCTTC. Translating gives CASSLEVGYTF.

The chain combines TRBV7-3 with TRBJ2-1; the D is unclear. Trimming pared 2 bases from V and 7 bases from J, leaving 6 bases between. CDR1 and CDR2 from the germline V gene are SGHTA and FQGTGA. CDR3 length: 12 amino acids. The CDR3: CASSLFLNEQFF. In nucleotides, the CDR3 is TGTGCCAGCAGCTTATTCCTGAATGAGCAGTTCTTC.